This TCR beta chain emerged from a study of identifying expanded T cells in peripheral blood. This CDR3 is built from 14 residues. Looked up from germline, CDR1 is LNHDA and CDR2 is SQIVND (reference sequence). Trimming took off 5 bases at V and 6 bases at J, with 13 bases between the two ends. No infections or other immune events were documented during collection. This clone was seen more than once but under ten times. Its antigen is unidentified. Sequencing used immunoSEQ multiplex PCR; TCRdb keeps in-frame clones, though not all of them. Of around 70,000 clones listed, roughly 90% are singletons. Study results and caveats: Differentially abundant clones: around 1.1 between replicates, around 16 at around 2 weeks, less than 20 at four. Clone count variance between approximately two-week samples rose with total template count.

The rearrangement joins TRBV19 to TRBJ2-2, with D perhaps matching TRBD2 (5 bases). The specimen sequenced was blood. The receptor was derived from a person aged 18-70 years in good health. The CDR3 sequence is CASSALVRAGELFF. The CDR3 DNA sequence: TGTGCCAGTAGTGCCCTTGTGAGGGCCGGGGAGCTGTTTTTT.